These 20 T cell receptor beta chains were sequenced from one sample in a study of cytomegalovirus exposure and HLA in healthy donors. Primers included in the PCR were 60 Vbeta and 13 Jbeta primers. The method was immunoSEQ multiplex PCR; TCRdb's version includes in-frame clones alone and lacks a portion of them. The sample includes fewer than 180,000 clones, 55% to 70% of them seen just once. Input material: PBMCs. These receptors came from a woman in her sixties in good health and CMV-seropositive.

The rearrangement joins TRBV5-1 to TRBJ1-4; 11 bases align to TRBD1. Per germline, CDR1 SGHRS and CDR2 YFSETQ. The CDR3 covers 16 residues. Trimming at V came to 3 bases and at J to 5 bases, leaving 6 bases not matched to a gene. The CDR3, as DNA: TGCGCCAGCAGCTCAGGACAGGGGGCAGTAAATGAAAAACTGTTTTTT. Translated, it gives CASSSGQGAVNEKLFF.

The V call is TRBV25-1, the J call TRBJ2-5, with a weak D call TRBD2 (5 bases). The CDR3 is 14 amino acids. Looked up from germline, CDR1 is MGHDK and CDR2 is SYGVNS. Trimming took 0 bases from V and 4 from J, leaving 9 bases between them. CDR3 protein: CASSEYRLAETQYF. The CDR3 nucleotides are TGTGCCAGCAGTGAATATCGGCTAGCAGAGACCCAGTACTTC. The whole variable domain, filled in from reference TRBV25-1 and TRBJ2-5, reads EADIYQTPRYLVIGTGKKITLECSQTMGHDKMYWYQQDPGMELHLIHYSYGVNSTEKGDLSSESTVSRIRTEHFPLTLESARPSHTSQYLCASSEYRLAETQYFGPGTRLLVL.

V gene TRBV27 combines with J gene TRBJ2-4, with 12 nucleotides matching TRBD2. CDR1 is MNHEY, CDR2 SMNVEV, per germline (reference sequence). With 5 bases clipped from V and 7 bases from J, the junction kept 12 bases outside the gene matches. CDR3 length: 17 amino acids. CDR3 bases: TGTGCCAGCAGTCCCCTACTAGCGGGAGGCCGAAGTAACATTCAGTACTTC. As protein: CASSPLLAGGRSNIQYF.

The chain couples TRBV6-5 to TRBJ1-1; no reliable D call. CDR1 is MNHEY, CDR2 SVGAGI, per germline. V dropped 4 bases and J dropped 5 bases, with 14 bases sitting between them. This CDR3 is 14 amino acids long. The CDR3 region has the DNA TGTGCCAGCAGTTTCGGACGACGGGGAACTGAAGCTTTCTTT. This translates into CASSFGRRGTEAFF.

The rearrangement uses TRBV11-2 and TRBJ2-7; no definite D call. Germline V gene data show CDR1 as SGHAT and CDR2 as FQNNGV. This CDR3 is 13 amino acids long. V was trimmed by 0 bases and J by 1 base, leaving 4 bases between them. CDR3 region: CASSLDQSYEQYF. DNA for the CDR3: TGTGCCAGCAGCTTAGATCAGTCCTACGAGCAGTACTTC.

The chain uses TRBV5-1 and TRBJ1-4; possible D gene TRBD1, 6 bases. The CDR3 runs 17 residues. V was cut by 0 bases and J by 13 bases, with 25 bases left in between. Per the germline V gene, CDR1 is SGHRS and CDR2 is YFSETQ. DNA for the CDR3: TGCGCCAGCAGCTTGGGTCCCCACGGGGGGGCCACGCCCAGACTGTTTTTT. Protein sequence: CASSLGPHGGATPRLFF.

This clone was picked up a small number of times. This chain uses TRBV7-2 with TRBJ2-7; 14 bases align to TRBD2. J was trimmed by 3 bases and V by 4 bases; bases with no gene match: 11. Germline assignment: CDR1 SGHTA and CDR2 FQGNSA. This CDR3 is built from 18 residues. CDR3 amino acids: CASSSGLAGGPSLYEQYF. The CDR3 DNA reads TGTGCCAGCAGCTCTGGACTAGCGGGAGGACCTTCCCTCTACGAGCAGTACTTC.

This clone was counted between two and nine times. The rearrangement uses TRBV6-1 and TRBJ1-1; D is unclear. This CDR3 is built from 13 residues. Trimming took 7 bases from V and 1 from J, leaving 10 bases between them. The V gene's germline CDR1 is MNHNS and CDR2 SASEGT. The CDR3 protein is CASKRVRNTEAFF. For the CDR3, the DNA is TGTGCCAGCAAAAGAGTACGGAACACTGAAGCTTTCTTT.

The chain recombines TRBV5-4 with TRBJ2-3; TRBD2 agrees at 7 bases. CDR1 and CDR2 from the germline V gene are SGHNT and YYREEE (reference sequence). This CDR3 region has 15 residues. Germline trimming cut 0 bases from V and 0 bases from J; bases unmatched to any gene: 1. CDR3 sequence: CASSLGSGSTDTQYF. Here the CDR3 DNA reads TGTGCCAGCAGCTTGGGTAGCGGGAGCACAGATACGCAGTATTTT. Complete variable domain (other parts from reference TRBV5-4 and TRBJ2-3): ETGVTQSPTHLIKTRGQQVTLRCSSQSGHNTVSWYQQALGQGPQFIFQYYREEENGRGNFPPRFSGLQFPNYSSELNVNALELDDSALYLCASSLGSGSTDTQYFGPGTRLTVL.

This chain connects TRBV27 to TRBJ1-5; 8 nucleotides align to TRBD1. This CDR3 is built from 15 residues. The junction had 5 bases not matched to a gene; V was cut back by 5 bases and J by 2 bases. Per the germline V gene, CDR1 is MNHEY and CDR2 is SMNVEV (reference sequence). CDR3 in DNA: TGTGCCAGCAGTCCGGGACAGGTGGGCAATCAGCCCCAGCATTTT. This gives the protein CASSPGQVGNQPQHF.

This clone was picked up a small number of times. The chain joins TRBV6-5 to TRBJ1-3; weak D call: TRBD1 (6 bases). CDR3 size: 13 residues. Between the trimmed V and J ends, which lost 5 bases and 4 bases, there was a span of 9 bases. Germline V gene data show CDR1 as MNHEY and CDR2 as SVGAGI. The CDR3: CASSTGSGNTIYF. CDR3 bases: TGTGCCAGCAGTACAGGGTCAGGAAACACCATATATTTT.

In this sample, this clone turned up a few times. The chain uses TRBV7-9 and TRBJ2-1; 9 positions agree with TRBD1. Germline lookup yields CDR1 SEHNR and CDR2 FQNEAQ (reference sequence). The CDR3 spans 15 residues. Unmatched junction bases numbered 8, after V lost 1 base and J lost 10 bases. CDR3 in DNA: TGTGCCAGCAGCTTAGTAGACAGGGGGGGAAAAGAGCAGTTCTTC. Translated, it gives CASSLVDRGGKEQFF. The complete variable domain, with remaining parts taken from reference TRBV7-9 and TRBJ2-1, reads DTGVSQNPRHKITKRGQNVTFRCDPISEHNRLYWYRQTLGQGPEFLTYFQNEAQLEKSRLLSDRFSAERPKGSFSTLEIQRTEQGDSAMYLCASSLVDRGGKEQFFGPGTRLTVL.

This chain joins TRBV7-2 and TRBJ2-1, with TRBD1 identical over 9 bases. The CDR3 totals 16 residues. The germline V gene encodes CDR1 SGHTA and CDR2 FQGNSA. V shed 1 base and J 8 bases; nucleotides not matched to a gene: 9. CDR3 residues: CASSLVRTGVGDEQFF. The CDR3 bases are TGTGCCAGCAGCTTAGTCAGGACAGGGGTCGGCGATGAGCAGTTCTTC.

J is TRBJ1-4 and V is TRBV7-9; no firm D call. This CDR3 has 15 amino acids. Between the trimmed V and J ends, which lost 6 bases and 3 bases, there was a span of 14 bases. Germline V lookup: CDR1 SEHNR, CDR2 FQNEAQ (reference sequence). The CDR3 region is CASREDSSANEKLFF. In nucleotides, the CDR3 is TGTGCCAGCAGGGAAGATAGCAGCGCTAATGAAAAACTGTTTTTT.

The rearrangement uses TRBV30 and TRBJ2-3; maybe TRBD1 (6 bases). Germline lookup yields CDR1 GTSNPN and CDR2 SVGIG (reference sequence). The V gene lost 7 bases and the J gene lost 4 bases, with 9 bases spanning the gap. The CDR3 is 11 amino acids. CDR3 in amino acids: CASTGSDTQYF. CDR3 bases: TGTGCCTCCACAGGGTCAGATACGCAGTATTTT.

The J gene is TRBJ2-7, the V gene TRBV28, with TRBD2 matching 10 bases. This CDR3 has 15 residues. V shed 5 bases and J 2 bases; nucleotides not matched to a gene: 6. CDR1 and CDR2 from the germline V gene are MDHEN and SYDVKM. The CDR3 spells CASSAGTSAAYEQYF. In DNA, the CDR3 is TGTGCCAGCAGTGCCGGGACTAGCGCTGCCTACGAGCAGTACTTC. Looking up the rest from reference TRBV28 and TRBJ2-7 gives the full variable domain: DVKVTQSSRYLVKRTGEKVFLECVQDMDHENMFWYRQDPGLGLRLIYFSYDVKMKEKGDIPEGYSVSREKKERFSLILESASTNQTSMYLCASSAGTSAAYEQYFGPGTRLTVT.

This chain joins TRBV6-5 and TRBJ2-7; tentative D call: TRBD2 (6 bases). Germline values: CDR1 MNHEY, CDR2 SVGAGI. V dropped 2 bases and J dropped 2 bases, with 13 bases sitting between them. This CDR3 spans 15 amino acids. CDR3 in DNA: TGTGCCAGCAGTTACGTCGGGGGTCAACCCTACGAGCAGTACTTC. Protein product: CASSYVGGQPYEQYF.

The chain links TRBV9 to TRBJ2-5; 11 bases match TRBD2. CDR1 is SGDLS and CDR2 is YYNGEE in the germline V gene. The length of the CDR3 is 17 residues. J was trimmed by 4 bases and V by 0 bases; bases with no gene match: 8. DNA of the CDR3: TGTGCCAGCAGCGTAGGCCAGCTAGCGGGAGGTAGAGAGACCCAGTACTTC. Translating gives CASSVGQLAGGRETQYF.

The CDR3 nucleotides read TGTGCCAGCAGACAGGGATGGGGGAATGAGCAGTTCTTC. Translated, it gives CASRQGWGNEQFF. This sequence joins TRBV16 and TRBJ2-1; weak D call: TRBD1 (6 bases). Trimming took off 6 bases at V and 7 bases at J, with 13 bases between the two ends. Germline CDR1 is KGHSY and CDR2 is FQNENV. The CDR3 loop spans 13 amino acids.

V is TRBV4-1 and J is TRBJ2-4; the D gene is possibly TRBD2 (6 bases). The V end lost 4 bases, the J end lost 8 bases, and 12 bases lay between the germline ends. CDR3 size: 13 residues. Germline assignment: CDR1 MGHRA and CDR2 YSYEKL. The CDR3 region is CASSLRGLDIQYF. CDR3 DNA: TGCGCCAGCAGCCTTCGGGGGTTGGACATTCAGTACTTC.